Each of the 16 T cell receptor beta chains below was sequenced from the same sample in a study of tumor and adjacent non-tumor tissue in lung cancer (dated by TCRdb to 2016 to 2019). RNA was extracted from bulk unsorted tissue and checked for quality with a NanoDrop ND-1000 and an Agilent 2100. For the normal lung samples, distant non-tumor tissue was collected more than 3 cm away from the tumor edge. Library prep was done by multiplex PCR. Sequencing instrument: Illumina HiSeq 2500. TCRbeta libraries were constructed through three rounds of nested PCR with primers (Table S4) according to protocols adapted from ARM-PCR. TCRdb redid the processing of the public reads, applying fastp at Q25 and MiXCR, and retained in-frame beta chains. A single entry per CDR3 protein holds the most common genes and DNA from its merged rows. The sample data list some 100,000 distinct CDR3 sequences, and roughly 60% of these were observed just once. Around 19% of the sample comes from the top ten.

The sample comprised distant non-tumor lung tissue. The receptors stem from a man aged 25-45 years with non-small cell lung cancer.

This clonotype was found a few times. The CDR3 nucleotides are TGTGCCAGCAGACCGACGACAGGGTGGGGCCTCTACGAGCAGTACTTC. It encodes CASRPTTGWGLYEQYF. This rearrangement joins TRBV11-2 to TRBJ2-7; TRBD1 agrees at 7 bases. J was trimmed by 3 bases and V by 6 bases; bases with no gene match: 14. The CDR3 consists of 16 residues. Germline CDR1 SGHAT, CDR2 FQNNGV.

This clonotype occurred a few times. A read error may be the cause here, since a much bigger clone is one base away. The chain recombines TRBV20-1 with TRBJ2-1, with 8 nucleotides matching TRBD2. CDR1 and CDR2 (germline): DFQATT, SNEGSKA (reference sequence). The CDR3 spans 15 residues. The CDR3, as DNA: TGCACTGCTTTCCCAGAAGCGGGAGCTTACAATGAGCAGTTCTTC. Its translation: CTAFPEAGAYNEQFF.

V usage is TRBV4-1 and J usage is TRBJ1-1, with D possibly matching TRBD1 (5 bases). V was pared by 3 bases and J by 5 bases, with 19 bases between. This CDR3 is built from 16 residues. The germline CDR1 and CDR2 sequences are MGHRA and YSYEKL. CDR3 nucleotides: TGCGCCAGCAGCCAGTATGCTGGGGGACTGTTGACTGAAGCTTTCTTT. Its protein is CASSQYAGGLLTEAFF.

A single count supports this clonotype. The V gene is TRBV18, the J gene TRBJ2-1, with D hard to call. CDR1 KGHSH and CDR2 LQKENI come from the germline V gene. Trimming took off 3 bases at V and 4 bases at J, with 13 bases between the two ends. The CDR3 runs to 15 residues. The CDR3 region has the DNA TGTGCCAGCTCACCGCACCCGGGCGGTTACAATGAGCAGTTCTTC. This encodes CASSPHPGGYNEQFF.

Written as DNA, the CDR3 is TGTGCCATCAGCCCTACTCCTCCGGATGGCTACACCTTC. Its protein product is CAISPTPPDGYTF. The V and J genes are TRBV12-3 or TRBV12-4 and TRBJ1-2; D is undetermined. V lost 10 bases and J lost 6, with 18 bases in between. The CDR3 extends over 13 amino acids.

This clonotype was seen repeatedly, ten times or more. This chain links TRBV4-3 with TRBJ2-1; 11 bases map to TRBD2. The CDR3 is 15 residues long. Germline CDR1 is LGHNA and CDR2 is YSLEER. V lost 4 bases, J lost 4 bases, and 3 bases stayed unmatched. CDR3 sequence: CASSPTSGDYNEQFF. Here the CDR3 DNA reads TGCGCCAGCAGCCCGACTAGCGGGGATTACAATGAGCAGTTCTTC.

The V and J genes are TRBV20-1 and TRBJ1-2; the D is unclear. The CDR3 length is 15 residues. V shed 5 bases and J shed 0 bases, with 16 bases lying between them. The germline V gene encodes CDR1 DFQATT and CDR2 SNEGSKA (reference sequence). The CDR3 region has the DNA TGCAGTGCTGCCCTCCGGCAGCATGCTAACTATGGCTACACCTTC. Translated: CSAALRQHANYGYTF.

The chain is built from TRBV20-1 and TRBJ2-7, with D perhaps matching TRBD1 (6 bases). V was cut by 1 base and J by 6 bases, with 13 bases left in between. The CDR3 length is 13 residues. In germline, CDR1 is DFQATT, CDR2 SNEGSKA (reference sequence). This chain's CDR3 is CSARVLGGGEQYF. The CDR3 DNA follows: TGCAGTGCTAGAGTATTAGGGGGTGGCGAGCAGTACTTC.

Regarding this clonotype: The junction differs from germline at one of its ends, possibly a read error. This chain joins TRBV11-2 and TRBJ2-3; D is uncertain. The CDR3 is 12 residues long. CDR1 SGHAT and CDR2 FQNNGV come from the germline V gene. CDR3 sequence reads: CASSTLTDTQYF. CDR3 nucleotides: TGTGCCAGCAGCACTCTCACAGATACGCAGTACTTT.

Remarks on this clonotype: A junction end diverges from the germline sequence, so it may reflect a read error. The gene calls are TRBV20-1 and TRBJ2-7, with 7 bases that match TRBD2. Germline V lookup: CDR1 DFQATT, CDR2 SNEGSKA (reference sequence). The CDR3 length is 14 residues. This chain's CDR3 is CSANTLGGFHEQYF. In DNA, the CDR3 is TGCAGTGCTAATACATTGGGAGGGTTCCACGAGCAGTATTTC.

The rearrangement links TRBV6-1 to TRBJ2-1; perhaps TRBD2 as D (6 bases). Deletions cut 6 bases from V and 11 bases from J, with 23 bases between. The CDR3 runs 15 residues. From germline, CDR1 is MNHNS and CDR2 SASEGT. CDR3 sequence: CASRESGRGVRKQFF. CDR3 sequence (DNA): TGTGCCAGCAGGGAGTCCGGGAGAGGGGTTCGTAAGCAGTTCTTC.

Worth noting for this clonotype: This may stem from a read error, because a much larger clone lies one nucleotide away. The genes are TRBV5-4 and TRBJ1-2; D not resolved. CDR3 length: 15 amino acids. Trimming took 2 bases from V and 4 from J, leaving 15 bases between them. Germline values: CDR1 SGHNT, CDR2 YYREEE (reference sequence). The CDR3 bases are TGTGCCAGCAGCTTCAAGGGAGGCGCATCCTATGGCTACACCTTC. Encoded protein: CASSFKGGASYGYTF.

About this clonotype itself: At one boundary the junction diverges from the germline segment, which might be a read error. The DNA for the CDR3 is TGCGCCAGCAGCCAAAATGGGGGCTACGAGCAGCACTTC. As protein: CASSQNGGYEQHF. The chain carries TRBV4-1 and TRBJ2-7; weak D call: TRBD1 (6 bases). CDR3 length: 13 residues. Per the germline V gene, CDR1 is MGHRA and CDR2 is YSYEKL.

Note on this clonotype: The conserved phenylalanine or tryptophan normally closing the CDR3 is absent here, so this likely arose from a read error. This chain links TRBV29-1 with TRBJ2-1; maybe TRBD1 (5 bases). Per the germline V gene, CDR1 is SQVTM and CDR2 is ANQGSEA. Trimming cost V 3 bases and J 3 bases, with 9 bases left between them. The CDR3 is made up of 13 amino acids. In nucleotides, the CDR3 is TGCAGCGTTGAGGGGCCCGGCTACAATGAGCAGTTCTCG. It specifies CSVEGPGYNEQFS.

The chain couples TRBV6-2 or TRBV6-3 to TRBJ1-1; a weak D match, TRBD1 (6 bases). The V and J ends lost 6 bases and 5 bases respectively, with 16 bases between them. Per germline, CDR1 MNHEY and CDR2 SVGEGT. The CDR3 runs 14 residues. CDR3 DNA: TGTGCCAGCAGGACGACAGGTGGACAAACTGAAGCTTTCTTT. Its translation is CASRTTGGQTEAFF.

This clonotype has at least ten counts. The gene calls are TRBV6-5 and TRBJ1-2; D perhaps matches TRBD1 (6 bases). Per germline, CDR1 MNHEY and CDR2 SVGAGI. V was trimmed by 5 bases and J by 7 bases, leaving 11 bases between them. The CDR3 runs 12 residues. This CDR3 reads CASSPSRGGYTF. The CDR3, as DNA: TGTGCCAGCAGTCCTTCCAGGGGTGGCTACACCTTC.